The subject of this entry is one TCR beta chain. This entry comes from a study of control samples from healthy donors and cancer patients. TCRdb keeps only in-frame clones here, not all; method: immunoSEQ multiplex PCR. The table records tens of thousands of clones, over 90% of them present only once. V lost 1 base and J lost 2; bases outside the gene matches: 7. Germline values: CDR1 MGHRA, CDR2 YSYEKL. The CDR3 length is 16 residues. The sample comprised PBMCs. The clonotype comes from a woman between 50 and 59 years old with head and neck cancer. This chain connects TRBV4-1 to TRBJ2-7; 8 positions agree with TRBD2. The CDR3 region is CASSQGMTGGPYEQYF. The CDR3 coding sequence is TGCGCCAGCAGCCAAGGGATGACGGGAGGGCCCTACGAGCAGTACTTC.